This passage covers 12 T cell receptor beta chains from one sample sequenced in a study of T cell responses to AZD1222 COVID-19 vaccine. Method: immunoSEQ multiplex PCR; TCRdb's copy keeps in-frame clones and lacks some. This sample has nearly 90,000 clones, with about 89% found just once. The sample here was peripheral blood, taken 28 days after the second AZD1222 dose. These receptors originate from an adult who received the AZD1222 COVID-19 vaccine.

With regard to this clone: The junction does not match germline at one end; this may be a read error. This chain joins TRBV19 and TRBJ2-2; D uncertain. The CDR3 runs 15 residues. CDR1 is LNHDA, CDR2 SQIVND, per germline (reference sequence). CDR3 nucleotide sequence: TGTGCCGGTAGTATAGCTTTACAGATTAGCGGGGAGCTGTTTTTT. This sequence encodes CAGSIALQISGELFF.

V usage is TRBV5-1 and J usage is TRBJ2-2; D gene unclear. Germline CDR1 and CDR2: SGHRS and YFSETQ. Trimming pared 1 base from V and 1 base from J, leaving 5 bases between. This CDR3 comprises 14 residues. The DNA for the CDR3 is TGCGCCAGCAGCTTGATTGTGAACACCGGGGAGCTGTTTTTT. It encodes CASSLIVNTGELFF.

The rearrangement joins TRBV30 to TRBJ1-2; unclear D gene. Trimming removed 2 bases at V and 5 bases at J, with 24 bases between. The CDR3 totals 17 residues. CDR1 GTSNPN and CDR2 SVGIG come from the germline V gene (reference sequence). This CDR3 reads CAWSTPPTTGPGYGYTF. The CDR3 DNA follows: TGTGCCTGGAGTACGCCCCCAACGACCGGCCCGGGGTATGGCTACACCTTC. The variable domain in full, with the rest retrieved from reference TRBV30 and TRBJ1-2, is SQTIHQWPATLVQPVGSPLSLECTVEGTSNPNLYWYRQAAGRGLQLLFYSVGIGQISSEVPQNLSASRPQDRQFILSSKKLLLSDSGFYLCAWSTPPTTGPGYGYTFGSGTRLTVV.

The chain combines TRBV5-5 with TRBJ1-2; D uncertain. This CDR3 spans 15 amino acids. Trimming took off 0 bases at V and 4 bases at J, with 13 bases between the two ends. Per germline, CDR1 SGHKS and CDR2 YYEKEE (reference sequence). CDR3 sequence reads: CASSLGSAVTYGYTF. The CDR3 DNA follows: TGTGCCAGCAGCTTGGGGTCCGCGGTAACCTATGGCTACACCTTC.

The CDR3 region is CASSNGGPGGYNEQFF. The DNA for the CDR3 is TGTGCCAGCAGCAATGGAGGACCAGGGGGCTACAATGAGCAGTTCTTC. This chain joins TRBV7-2 and TRBJ2-1; 7 bases match TRBD1. V was clipped by 5 bases and J by 3 bases; unmatched bases: 10. The CDR3 extends over 16 amino acids. Germline V gene lookup returns CDR1 SGHTA and CDR2 FQGNSA.

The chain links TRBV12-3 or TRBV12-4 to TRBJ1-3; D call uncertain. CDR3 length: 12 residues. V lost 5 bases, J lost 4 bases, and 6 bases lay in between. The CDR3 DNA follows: TGTGCCAGCAGTCCGACCGGAAACACCATATATTTT. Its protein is CASSPTGNTIYF.

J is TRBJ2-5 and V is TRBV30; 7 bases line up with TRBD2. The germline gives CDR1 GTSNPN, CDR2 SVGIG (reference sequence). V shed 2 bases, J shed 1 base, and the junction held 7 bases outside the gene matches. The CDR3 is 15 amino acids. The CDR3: CAWSSGGPFQETQYF. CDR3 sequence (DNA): TGTGCCTGGAGTTCGGGAGGCCCCTTCCAAGAGACCCAGTACTTC. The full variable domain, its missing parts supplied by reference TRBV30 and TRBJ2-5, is SQTIHQWPATLVQPVGSPLSLECTVEGTSNPNLYWYRQAAGRGLQLLFYSVGIGQISSEVPQNLSASRPQDRQFILSSKKLLLSDSGFYLCAWSSGGPFQETQYFGPGTRLLVL.

CDR3 residues: CASRIPGQGNQPQHF. The CDR3 DNA follows: TGTGCCAGCAGGATACCGGGACAGGGCAATCAGCCCCAGCATTTT. This rearrangement joins TRBV28 to TRBJ1-5, with 8 nucleotides matching TRBD1. The CDR3 runs 15 residues. V dropped 6 bases and J dropped 2; count of bases not matched to a gene: 6. The germline V gene encodes CDR1 MDHEN and CDR2 SYDVKM.

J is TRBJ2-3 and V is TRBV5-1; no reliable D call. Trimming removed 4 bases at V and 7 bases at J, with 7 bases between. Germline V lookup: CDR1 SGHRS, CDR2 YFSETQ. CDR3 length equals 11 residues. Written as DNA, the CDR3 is TGCGCCAGCAGCGGTATGAATACGCAGTATTTT. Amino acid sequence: CASSGMNTQYF.

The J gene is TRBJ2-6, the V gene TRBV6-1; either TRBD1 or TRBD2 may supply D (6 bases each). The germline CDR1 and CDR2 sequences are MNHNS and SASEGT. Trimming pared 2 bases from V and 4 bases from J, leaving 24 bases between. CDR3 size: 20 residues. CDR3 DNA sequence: TGTGCCAGCAGTGAAATGTGGGGGGCCACTCACAAGTGGGGGGCCAACGTCCTGACTTTC. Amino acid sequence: CASSEMWGATHKWGANVLTF.

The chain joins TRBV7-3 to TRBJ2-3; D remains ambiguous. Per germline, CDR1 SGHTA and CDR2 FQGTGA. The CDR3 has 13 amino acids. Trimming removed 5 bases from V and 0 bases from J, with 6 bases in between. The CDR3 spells CASSALSTDTQYF. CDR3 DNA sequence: TGTGCCAGCAGCGCCCTAAGCACAGATACGCAGTATTTT.

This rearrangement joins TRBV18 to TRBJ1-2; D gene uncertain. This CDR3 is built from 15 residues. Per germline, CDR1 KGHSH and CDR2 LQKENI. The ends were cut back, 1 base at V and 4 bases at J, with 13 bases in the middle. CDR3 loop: CASSPRRDQLYGYTF. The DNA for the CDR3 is TGTGCCAGCTCACCACGGAGGGATCAGCTCTATGGCTACACCTTC.